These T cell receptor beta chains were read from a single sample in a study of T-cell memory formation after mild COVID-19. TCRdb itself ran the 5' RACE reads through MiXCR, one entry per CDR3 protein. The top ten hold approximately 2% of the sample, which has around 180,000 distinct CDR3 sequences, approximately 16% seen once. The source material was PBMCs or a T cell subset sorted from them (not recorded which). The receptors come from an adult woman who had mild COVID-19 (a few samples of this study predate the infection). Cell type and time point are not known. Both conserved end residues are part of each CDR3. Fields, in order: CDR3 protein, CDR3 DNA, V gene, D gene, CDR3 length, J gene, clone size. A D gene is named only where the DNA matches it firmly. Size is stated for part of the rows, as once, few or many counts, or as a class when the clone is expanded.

CASTPGGMNTEAFF TGTGCCAGCACCCCGGGGGGCATGAACACTGAAGCTTTCTTT TRBV28 . 14 TRBJ1-1 few
CASSHQGGITNYGYTF TGTGCCAGCAGCCACCAGGGGGGGATTACTAACTATGGCTACACCTTC TRBV12-3/TRBV12-4 TRBD1 16 TRBJ1-2 few
CASSLSGLGSQYF TGTGCCAGCAGCCTATCAGGGCTTGGGTCCCAGTACTTC TRBV7-2 . 13 TRBJ2-5 few
CASSRGQLSYEQYF TGTGCCAGCAGCCGGGGACAGCTGTCCTACGAGCAGTACTTC TRBV2 TRBD1 14 TRBJ2-7 .
CASSFGGAYTGELFF TGTGCCAGCAGTTTCGGCGGGGCCTACACCGGGGAGCTGTTTTTT TRBV12-3/TRBV12-4 . 15 TRBJ2-2 few
CASSQDRPLGAAGYTF TGTGCCAGCAGCCAAGATCGGCCCCTGGGGGCGGCCGGCTACACCTTC TRBV3-1 . 16 TRBJ1-2 few
CASARGQGLNTEAFF TGTGCCAGCGCCCGGGGGCAGGGCTTGAACACTGAAGCTTTCTTT TRBV12-3/TRBV12-4 . 15 TRBJ1-1 few
CASSQGTLLTQFF TGCGCCAGCAGCCAAGGGACTTTACTTACGCAGTTCTTC TRBV4-3 . 13 TRBJ2-1 many
CASSFLTGGSYNEQFF TGCGCCAGCAGCTTTTTAACGGGGGGGTCCTACAATGAGCAGTTCTTC TRBV5-1 TRBD2 16 TRBJ2-1 few
CASSYGPSGRVLSTDTQYF TGTGCCAGCAGCTATGGCCCTAGCGGTCGAGTACTCAGCACAGATACGCAGTATTTT TRBV5-6 TRBD2 19 TRBJ2-3 few
CASSKGGGGTDTQYF TGTGCCAGCAGCAAAGGGGGCGGGGGCACAGATACGCAGTATTTT TRBV7-3 . 15 TRBJ2-3 few
CASSLSGTGELFF TGCGCCAGCAGCTTGAGCGGAACCGGGGAGCTGTTTTTT TRBV5-1 . 13 TRBJ2-2 many
CASSLVPSGGDYEQYF TGTGCCAGCAGCTTAGTCCCTAGCGGGGGGGACTACGAGCAGTACTTC TRBV7-6 TRBD2 16 TRBJ2-7 few
CASSLDPRALNDKLFF TGCGCCAGCAGCTTGGACCCCCGGGCACTGAATGATAAACTGTTTTTT TRBV5-1 . 16 TRBJ1-4 few
CASSPSGQPPREQYF TGTGCCAGCAGCCCGTCGGGACAGCCTCCTCGCGAGCAGTACTTC TRBV7-6 TRBD1 15 TRBJ2-7 few
CSARAAGGTEAFF TGCAGTGCTAGAGCAGCGGGGGGCACTGAAGCTTTCTTT TRBV20-1 . 13 TRBJ1-1 few
CASSSAQGAHTGELFF TGTGCCAGCTCATCTGCTCAGGGGGCGCACACCGGGGAGCTGTTTTTT TRBV18 TRBD1 16 TRBJ2-2 .
CSARGDSGSYNEQFF TGCAGTGCTAGAGGGGATTCAGGCTCCTACAATGAGCAGTTCTTC TRBV20-1 . 15 TRBJ2-1 few
CASGSGRGYEQYF TGTGCCAGTGGCAGCGGGAGAGGATACGAGCAGTACTTC TRBV19 TRBD2 13 TRBJ2-7 .
CAWDNSGNTIYF TGTGCCTGGGACAACTCTGGAAACACCATATATTTT TRBV30 . 12 TRBJ1-3 few
CASSLAGWGTEAFF TGTGCCAGCAGTTTGGCAGGGTGGGGCACTGAAGCTTTCTTT TRBV12-3/TRBV12-4 . 14 TRBJ1-1 few
CASSVGYNEQFF TGTGCCAGCAGTGTAGGGTACAATGAGCAGTTCTTC TRBV2 . 12 TRBJ2-1 .
CASSLSTNSNEQFF TGCGCCAGCAGCTTGTCCACTAACAGTAATGAGCAGTTCTTC TRBV5-1 . 14 TRBJ2-1 many
CSAPTSGRGAYEQYF TGCAGTGCCCCGACTAGCGGGAGAGGAGCCTACGAGCAGTACTTC TRBV20-1 TRBD2 15 TRBJ2-7 few
CASSLQMTGDYGYTF TGCGCCAGCAGCTTGCAGATGACAGGGGACTATGGCTACACCTTC TRBV5-1 TRBD1 15 TRBJ1-2 few
CASSPSHGGLSSYNEQFF TGTGCCAGCTCTCCGTCCCACGGGGGCCTAAGCTCCTACAATGAGCAGTTCTTC TRBV18 . 18 TRBJ2-1 .
CATSRDAGGLNGYTF TGTGCCACCAGCAGAGATGCGGGGGGGCTTAATGGCTACACCTTC TRBV15 . 15 TRBJ1-2 few
CASSLSSYSPLHF TGTGCCAGCAGCTTATCTTCGTATTCACCCCTCCACTTT TRBV7-2 . 13 TRBJ1-6 .
CASSYPAWTYEQYF TGTGCCAGCAGCTACCCAGCCTGGACCTACGAGCAGTACTTC TRBV6-2/TRBV6-3 . 14 TRBJ2-7 few
CASKRRTGGQETQYF TGCGCCAGCAAACGTAGGACAGGGGGCCAAGAGACCCAGTACTTC TRBV5-1 TRBD1 15 TRBJ2-5 .
CASSLGPSGQNNEQFF TGCGCCAGCAGCTTGGGGCCTAGCGGGCAGAACAATGAGCAGTTCTTC TRBV5-1 TRBD2 16 TRBJ2-1 few
CASSIASRTGPYGYTF TGTGCCAGTAGTATAGCCTCCCGGACAGGACCCTATGGCTACACCTTC TRBV19 TRBD1 16 TRBJ1-2 .
CATSLTYRGLAGAANEQYF TGTGCCACCAGCCTAACCTACCGGGGTTTAGCGGGAGCGGCAAACGAGCAGTACTTC TRBV15 TRBD2 19 TRBJ2-7 .
CASSVSLGEGFTEAFF TGTGCCAGCAGCGTAAGTTTGGGGGAAGGGTTCACTGAAGCTTTCTTT TRBV9 . 16 TRBJ1-1 .
CASSLRGTLGGELFF TGCGCCAGCAGCTTAAGAGGGACCTTGGGCGGGGAGCTGTTTTTT TRBV5-1 . 15 TRBJ2-2 few
CASGGEQYF TGTGCCAGCGGTGGCGAGCAGTACTTC TRBV2 . 9 TRBJ2-7 .
CASSKTTGGYGYTF TGTGCCAGCAGCAAAACGACAGGGGGCTATGGCTACACCTTC TRBV7-9 TRBD1 14 TRBJ1-2 .
CATSDPRRGSGSGDTQYF TGTGCCACCAGTGATCCCCGCAGGGGTAGCGGGAGTGGAGATACGCAGTATTTT TRBV24-1 TRBD2 18 TRBJ2-3 few
CASSLGRAHSYEQYF TGTGCCAGCAGTTTAGGCAGGGCCCACTCCTACGAGCAGTACTTC TRBV12-3/TRBV12-4 . 15 TRBJ2-7 few